This T cell receptor (beta chain) is from a study of blood T cell repertoires in COVID-19. Whole-study context: The United States, Italy and Spain supplied acute and convalescent COVID-19 samples. T cells, B-cell-depleted T cells, or PBMCs provided the cDNA or gDNA that served as material.

Per the original methods: Nucleated cell counts were estimated from reference gene primer amplification. The table came from immunoSEQ multiplex PCR; TCRdb's copy has only in-frame clones and leaves some out. That table furnishes V, J and clone size, whereas the DNA furnished D and trimming. The top ten hold 10% to 13% of the sample, which has some 93,000 clones, roughly 86% seen once. In its sample, this clone was seen a few times. The CDR3 loop spans 13 amino acids. Germline V gene lookup returns CDR1 MDHEN and CDR2 SYDVKM. V gave up 6 bases and J gave up 3 bases, with 12 bases separating them. Sample: peripheral blood. This clonotype originated in a man over 45 with acute or convalescent COVID-19. The chain joins TRBV28 to TRBJ2-7; a weak D match, TRBD1 (6 bases). The CDR3: CASRIGQSYEQYF. The CDR3 DNA reads as TGTGCCAGCAGAATCGGACAGAGCTACGAGCAGTACTTC.